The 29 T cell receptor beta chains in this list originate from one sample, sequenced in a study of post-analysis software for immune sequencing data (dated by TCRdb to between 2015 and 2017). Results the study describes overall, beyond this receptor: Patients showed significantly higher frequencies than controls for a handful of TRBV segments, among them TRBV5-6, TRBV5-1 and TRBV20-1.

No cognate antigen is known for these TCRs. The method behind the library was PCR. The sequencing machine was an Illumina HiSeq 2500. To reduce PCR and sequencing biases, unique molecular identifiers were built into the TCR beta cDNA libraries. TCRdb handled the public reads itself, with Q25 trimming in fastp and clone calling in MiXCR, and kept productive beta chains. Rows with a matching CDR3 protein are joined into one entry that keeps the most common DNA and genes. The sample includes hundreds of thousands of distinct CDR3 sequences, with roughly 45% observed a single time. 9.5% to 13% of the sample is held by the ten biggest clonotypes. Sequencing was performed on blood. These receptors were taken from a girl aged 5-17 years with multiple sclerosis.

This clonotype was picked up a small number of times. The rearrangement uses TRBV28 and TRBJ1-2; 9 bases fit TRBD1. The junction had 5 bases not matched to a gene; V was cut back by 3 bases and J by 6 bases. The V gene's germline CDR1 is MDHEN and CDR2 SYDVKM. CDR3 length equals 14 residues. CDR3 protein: CASSLDGTGHGYTF. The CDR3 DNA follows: TGTGCCAGCAGTTTGGACGGGACAGGGCATGGCTACACCTTC.

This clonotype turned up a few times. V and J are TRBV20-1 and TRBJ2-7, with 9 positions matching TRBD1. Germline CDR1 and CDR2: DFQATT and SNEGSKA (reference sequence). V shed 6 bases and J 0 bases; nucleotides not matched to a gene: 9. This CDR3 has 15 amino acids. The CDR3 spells CSAQRGDRVSYEQYF. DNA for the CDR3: TGCAGTGCCCAGAGGGGGGACAGGGTCTCCTACGAGCAGTACTTC.

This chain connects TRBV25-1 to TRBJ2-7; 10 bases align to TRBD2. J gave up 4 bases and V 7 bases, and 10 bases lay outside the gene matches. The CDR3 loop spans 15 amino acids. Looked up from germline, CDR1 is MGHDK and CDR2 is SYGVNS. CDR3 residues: CASTFGAGGFYEQYF. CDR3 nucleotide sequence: TGTGCCAGCACCTTTGGAGCGGGAGGGTTTTACGAGCAGTACTTC.

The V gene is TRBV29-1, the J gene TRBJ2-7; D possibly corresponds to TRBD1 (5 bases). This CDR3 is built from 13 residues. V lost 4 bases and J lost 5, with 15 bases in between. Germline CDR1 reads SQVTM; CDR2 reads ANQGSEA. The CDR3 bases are TGCAGCGTTGGACAGTCCATGAGTGACGAGCAGTACTTC. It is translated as CSVGQSMSDEQYF.

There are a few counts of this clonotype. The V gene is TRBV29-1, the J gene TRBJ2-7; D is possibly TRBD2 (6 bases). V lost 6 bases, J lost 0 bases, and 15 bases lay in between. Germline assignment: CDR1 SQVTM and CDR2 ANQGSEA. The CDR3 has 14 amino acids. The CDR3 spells CSVSGTGSSYEQYF. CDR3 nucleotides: TGCAGCGTCAGTGGGACCGGGAGCTCCTACGAGCAGTACTTC.

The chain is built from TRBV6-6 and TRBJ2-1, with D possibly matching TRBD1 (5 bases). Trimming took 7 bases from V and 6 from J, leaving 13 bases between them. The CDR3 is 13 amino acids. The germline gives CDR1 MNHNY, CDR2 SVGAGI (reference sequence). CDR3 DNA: TGTGCCAGCACTAGGCAGGACACCAATGAGCAGTTCTTC. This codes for CASTRQDTNEQFF.

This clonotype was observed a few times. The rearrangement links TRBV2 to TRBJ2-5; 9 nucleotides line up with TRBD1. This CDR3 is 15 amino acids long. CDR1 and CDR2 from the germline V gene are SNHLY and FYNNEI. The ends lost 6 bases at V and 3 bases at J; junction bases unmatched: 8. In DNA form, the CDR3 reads TGTGCCAGCAGGGGGGACAGGGTGGGAAAAGAGACCCAGTACTTC. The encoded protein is CASRGDRVGKETQYF.

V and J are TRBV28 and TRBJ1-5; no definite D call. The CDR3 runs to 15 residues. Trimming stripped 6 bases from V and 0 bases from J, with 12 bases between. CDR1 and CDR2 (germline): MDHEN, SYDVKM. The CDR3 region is CASSSPGYSNQPQHF. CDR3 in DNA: TGTGCCAGCAGCTCCCCCGGATATAGCAATCAGCCCCAGCATTTT.

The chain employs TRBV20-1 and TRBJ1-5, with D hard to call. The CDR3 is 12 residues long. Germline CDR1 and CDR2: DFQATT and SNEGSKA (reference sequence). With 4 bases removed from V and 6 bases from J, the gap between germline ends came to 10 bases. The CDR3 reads CSAKEAGQPQHF. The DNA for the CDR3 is TGCAGTGCTAAGGAGGCAGGTCAGCCCCAGCATTTT.

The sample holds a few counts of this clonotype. The CDR3 DNA follows: TGTGCCAGCAGCTTGGGGACAGGGAAATACAATGAGCAGTTCTTC. Its protein product is CASSLGTGKYNEQFF. The chain has TRBV5-8 and TRBJ2-1; 8 bases fit TRBD1. From germline, CDR1 is SGHTS and CDR2 YDEGEE. V lost 0 bases and J lost 4; bases outside the gene matches: 3. The CDR3 runs 15 residues.

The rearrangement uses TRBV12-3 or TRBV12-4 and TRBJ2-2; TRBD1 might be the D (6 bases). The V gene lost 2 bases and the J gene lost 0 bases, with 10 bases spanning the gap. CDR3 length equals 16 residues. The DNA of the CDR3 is TGTGCCAGCAGTTTACGGGCAGGGGCGAACACCGGGGAGCTGTTTTTT. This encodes CASSLRAGANTGELFF.

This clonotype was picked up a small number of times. DNA for the CDR3: TGTGCCACCCTCCTAGGGCAGTTCTTC. It translates to CATLLGQFF. This chain joins TRBV24-1 and TRBJ2-1; D remains ambiguous. V shed 9 bases and J shed 12 bases, with 8 bases lying between them. CDR3 length: 9 amino acids. Germline assignment: CDR1 KGHDR and CDR2 SFDVKD.

CDR3 nucleotides: TGCAGGGTAATGGAGGGGCCTGAGCAGTACTTC. Protein: CRVMEGPEQYF. The rearrangement joins TRBV20-1 to TRBJ2-7, with a possible D match to TRBD2 (6 bases). The CDR3 length is 11 residues. Germline assignment: CDR1 DFQATT and CDR2 SNEGSKA (reference sequence).

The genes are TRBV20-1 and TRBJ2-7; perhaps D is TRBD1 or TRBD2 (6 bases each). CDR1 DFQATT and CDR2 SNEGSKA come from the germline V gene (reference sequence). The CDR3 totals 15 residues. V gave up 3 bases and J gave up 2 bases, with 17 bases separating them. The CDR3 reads CSARGGLAPPYEQYF. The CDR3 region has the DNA TGCAGTGCTAGGGGGGGCCTAGCTCCCCCCTACGAGCAGTACTTC.

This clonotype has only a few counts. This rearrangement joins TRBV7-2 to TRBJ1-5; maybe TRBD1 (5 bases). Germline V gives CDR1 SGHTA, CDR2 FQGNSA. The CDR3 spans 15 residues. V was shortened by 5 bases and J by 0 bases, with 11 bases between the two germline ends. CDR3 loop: CASSPRGYSNQPQHF. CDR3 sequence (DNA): TGTGCCAGCAGCCCTAGGGGCTATAGCAATCAGCCCCAGCATTTT. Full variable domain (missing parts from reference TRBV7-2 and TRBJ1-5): GAGVSQSPSNKVTEKGKDVELRCDPISGHTALYWYRQSLGQGLEFLIYFQGNSAPDKSGLPSDRFSAERTGGSVSTLTIQRTQQEDSAVYLCASSPRGYSNQPQHFGDGTRLSIL.

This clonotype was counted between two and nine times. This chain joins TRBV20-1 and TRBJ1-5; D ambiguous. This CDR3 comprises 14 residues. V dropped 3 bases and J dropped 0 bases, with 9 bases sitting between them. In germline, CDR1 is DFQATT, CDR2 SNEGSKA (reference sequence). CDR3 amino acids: CSASSGGSNQPQHF. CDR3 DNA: TGCAGTGCTAGTAGCGGCGGTAGCAATCAGCCCCAGCATTTT.

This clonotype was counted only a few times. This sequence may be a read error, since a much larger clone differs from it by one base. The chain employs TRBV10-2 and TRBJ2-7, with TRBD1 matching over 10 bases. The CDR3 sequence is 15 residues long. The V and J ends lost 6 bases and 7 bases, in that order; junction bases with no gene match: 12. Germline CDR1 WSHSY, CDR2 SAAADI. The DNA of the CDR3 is TGCGCCAGCAGCGGGACAGGGGATAGGTACAATGAGCAGTACTTC. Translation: CASSGTGDRYNEQYF.

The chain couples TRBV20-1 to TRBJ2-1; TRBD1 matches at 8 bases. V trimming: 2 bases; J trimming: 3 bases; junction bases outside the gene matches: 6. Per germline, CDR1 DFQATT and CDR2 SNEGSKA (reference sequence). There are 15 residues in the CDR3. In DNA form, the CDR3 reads TGCAGTGCTAGATCCGGGACAGGAGACTACAATGAGCAGTTCTTC. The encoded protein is CSARSGTGDYNEQFF.

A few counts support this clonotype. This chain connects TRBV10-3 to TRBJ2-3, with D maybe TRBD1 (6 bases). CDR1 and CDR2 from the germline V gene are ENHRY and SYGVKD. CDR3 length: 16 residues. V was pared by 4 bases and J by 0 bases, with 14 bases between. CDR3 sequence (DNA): TGTGCCATCAGTGGGGAACCAGGGGCTAGCACAGATACGCAGTATTTT. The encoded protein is CAISGEPGASTDTQYF.

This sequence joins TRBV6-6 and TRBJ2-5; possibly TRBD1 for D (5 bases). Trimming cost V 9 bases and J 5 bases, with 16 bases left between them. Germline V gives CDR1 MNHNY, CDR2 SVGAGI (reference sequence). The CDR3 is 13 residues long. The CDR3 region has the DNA TGTGCCAGTTTGGACCAGGGCTCGGAGACCCAGTACTTC. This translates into CASLDQGSETQYF.

The CDR3 region has the DNA TGTGCCAGCAGCGACCCGACAGGGAGGACAGATACGCAGTATTTT. Residues: CASSDPTGRTDTQYF. The chain carries TRBV7-9 and TRBJ2-3; possibly TRBD1 for D (7 bases). Trimming removed 5 bases from V and 3 bases from J, with 15 bases in between. Germline loops: CDR1 SEHNR, CDR2 FQNEAQ (reference sequence). The CDR3 loop spans 15 amino acids.

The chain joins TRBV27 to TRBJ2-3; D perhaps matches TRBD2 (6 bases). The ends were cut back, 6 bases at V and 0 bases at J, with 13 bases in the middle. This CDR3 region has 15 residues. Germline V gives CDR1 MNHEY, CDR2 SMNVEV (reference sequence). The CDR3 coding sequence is TGTGCCAGCAGCCTAAGACTAGGAAGCACAGATACGCAGTATTTT. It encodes CASSLRLGSTDTQYF.

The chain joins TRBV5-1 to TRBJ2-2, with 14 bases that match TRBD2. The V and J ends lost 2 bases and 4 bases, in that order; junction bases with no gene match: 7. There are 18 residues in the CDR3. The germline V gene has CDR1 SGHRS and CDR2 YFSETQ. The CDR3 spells CASSFRLAGGPGTGELFF. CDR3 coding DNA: TGCGCCAGCAGCTTTAGACTAGCGGGAGGGCCGGGCACCGGGGAGCTGTTTTTT.

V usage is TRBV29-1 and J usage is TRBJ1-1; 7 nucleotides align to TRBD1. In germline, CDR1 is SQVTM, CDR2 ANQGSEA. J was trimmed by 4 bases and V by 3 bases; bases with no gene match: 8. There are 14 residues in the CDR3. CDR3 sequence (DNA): TGCAGCGTTGACGACAGGGTGTGGGGCACTGAAGCTTTCTTT. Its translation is CSVDDRVWGTEAFF.

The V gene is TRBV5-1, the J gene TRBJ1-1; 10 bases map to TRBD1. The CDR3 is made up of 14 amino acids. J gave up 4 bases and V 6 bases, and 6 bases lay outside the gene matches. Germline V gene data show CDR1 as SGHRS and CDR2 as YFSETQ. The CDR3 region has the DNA TGCGCCAGCAACCGGGACAGGGGTGGCACTGAAGCTTTCTTT. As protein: CASNRDRGGTEAFF.

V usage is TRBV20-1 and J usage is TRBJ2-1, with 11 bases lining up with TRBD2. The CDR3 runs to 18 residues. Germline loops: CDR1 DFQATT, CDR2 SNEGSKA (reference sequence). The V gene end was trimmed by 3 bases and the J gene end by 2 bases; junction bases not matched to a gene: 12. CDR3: CSARGGLAVTNPYNEQFF. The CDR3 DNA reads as TGCAGTGCTAGGGGGGGACTAGCGGTCACCAACCCCTACAATGAGCAGTTCTTC.

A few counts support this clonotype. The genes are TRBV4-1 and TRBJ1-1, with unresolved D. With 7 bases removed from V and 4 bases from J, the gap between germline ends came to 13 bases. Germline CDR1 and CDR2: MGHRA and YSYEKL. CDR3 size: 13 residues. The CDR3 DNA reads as TGCGCCAGCAATGAATGGGGTTCCACTGAAGCTTTCTTT. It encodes CASNEWGSTEAFF.

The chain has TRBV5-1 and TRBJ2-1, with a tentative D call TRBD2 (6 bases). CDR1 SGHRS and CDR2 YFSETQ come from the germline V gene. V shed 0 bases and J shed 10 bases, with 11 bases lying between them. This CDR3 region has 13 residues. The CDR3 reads CASSLGSGEEQFF. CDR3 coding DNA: TGCGCCAGCAGCTTGGGGTCGGGAGAGGAGCAGTTCTTC.

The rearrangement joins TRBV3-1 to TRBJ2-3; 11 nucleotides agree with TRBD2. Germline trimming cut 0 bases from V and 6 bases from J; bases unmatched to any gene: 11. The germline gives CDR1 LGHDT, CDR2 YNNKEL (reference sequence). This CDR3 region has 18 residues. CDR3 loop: CASSQDVASGRREDTQYF. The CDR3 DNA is TGTGCCAGCAGCCAAGATGTAGCTAGCGGGAGGAGAGAGGATACGCAGTATTTT.